This TCR beta chain was identified in a study of memory CD8 T cells in hepatitis C reinfection. Noted time point: pre-reinfection, 55 to 20 weeks before reinfection detection. Sorted cells were sequenced directly ex vivo without any in vitro expansion. Donors were people who inject drugs in the Montreal HEPCO cohort. The CDR3 length is 15 residues. CDR1 is LNHDA and CDR2 is SQIVND in the germline V gene (reference sequence). With 2 bases removed from V and 0 bases from J, the gap between germline ends came to 8 bases. The table came from immunoSEQ multiplex PCR; TCRdb's copy has only in-frame clones and leaves some out. The sample gives 40,000 to 60,000 clones, roughly 89% of which show up once; roughly 1% is in the top ten.

V gene TRBV19 combines with J gene TRBJ1-5; D perhaps matches TRBD1 (6 bases). Sequencing used naive CD8+ T cells sorted from blood. The receptor comes from a man in his late teens or twenties with hepatitis C virus infection. The chain's CDR3 is CASSITGTSNQPQHF. The CDR3 nucleotides are TGTGCCAGTAGTATAACAGGGACTAGCAATCAGCCCCAGCATTTT.